The rows below give T cell receptor beta chains drawn from one sample of a study of blood T cell repertoires in COVID-19. Sequenced by immunoSEQ multiplex PCR; TCRdb stores in-frame clones only, minus some. Of roughly 86,000 clones in the sample, approximately 86% are singletons; the top ten hold around 2.9%. Sequencing used peripheral blood. These receptors all stem from a woman older than 75 with COVID-19, enrolled during active disease. Both conserved end residues are part of each CDR3. Fields, in order: D gene, clone size, J gene, V gene, CDR3 DNA, CDR3 protein. The D gene is left open where the match is weak. Only some rows state a clone size, as once, few, many or a class for expanded clones.

d_call: .
clone_size: .
j_call: TRBJ1-4
v_call: TRBV7-2
cdr3_nt: TGTGCCAGCAGCCCTCGACACGGCTCTAATGAAAAACTGTTTTTT
cdr3_aa: CASSPRHGSNEKLFF

d_call: .
clone_size: few
j_call: TRBJ2-7
v_call: TRBV19
cdr3_nt: TGTGCCAGTAGCCGGAGCTCCTACGAGCAGTACTTC
cdr3_aa: CASSRSSYEQYF

d_call: .
clone_size: .
j_call: TRBJ1-5
v_call: TRBV5-5
cdr3_nt: TGTGCCAGCAGCCCTCGGGAGGGGGTTAGCTATAGCAATCAGCCCCAGCATTTT
cdr3_aa: CASSPREGVSYSNQPQHF

d_call: TRBD2
clone_size: once
j_call: TRBJ2-1
v_call: TRBV7-3
cdr3_nt: TGTGCCAGCAGCTTAACGGGGACTAGCGGATACAATGAGCAGTTCTTC
cdr3_aa: CASSLTGTSGYNEQFF

d_call: .
clone_size: .
j_call: TRBJ2-3
v_call: TRBV10-1
cdr3_nt: TGCGCCAGCAGGTCCGGGGATACGCAGTATTTT
cdr3_aa: CASRSGDTQYF

d_call: TRBD2
clone_size: .
j_call: TRBJ2-3
v_call: TRBV9
cdr3_nt: TGTGCCAGCAGCGTAGTTCGAGCGGGAGATCCAGATACGCAGTATTTT
cdr3_aa: CASSVVRAGDPDTQYF

d_call: TRBD2
clone_size: .
j_call: TRBJ2-7
v_call: TRBV27
cdr3_nt: TGTGCCAGCAGTCTACTAGCGGGAGGTGGGTACGAGCAGTACTTC
cdr3_aa: CASSLLAGGGYEQYF

d_call: .
clone_size: .
j_call: TRBJ1-1
v_call: TRBV6-2/TRBV6-3
cdr3_nt: TGTGCCAGCAGTTACTCAGGGGTCACAGCTTTCTTT
cdr3_aa: CASSYSGVTAFF

d_call: TRBD2
clone_size: .
j_call: TRBJ2-1
v_call: TRBV6-5
cdr3_nt: TGTGCCAGCAGTTACTCGAGTCTAGCGGGGGGCGAGCAGTTCTTC
cdr3_aa: CASSYSSLAGGEQFF

d_call: .
clone_size: .
j_call: TRBJ1-4
v_call: TRBV27
cdr3_nt: TGTGCCAGCAGTTCGGTTTCGACTAATGAAAAACTGTTTTTT
cdr3_aa: CASSSVSTNEKLFF

d_call: .
clone_size: .
j_call: TRBJ2-5
v_call: TRBV3-1/TRBV3-2
cdr3_nt: TGTGCCAGCAGCCAAGTTAGGCTAGCATGGGAGACCCAGTACTTC
cdr3_aa: CASSQVRLAWETQYF

d_call: .
clone_size: .
j_call: TRBJ2-3
v_call: TRBV2
cdr3_nt: TGTGCCAGCAGTGTTAGGGGCGGCACAGATACGCAGTATTTT
cdr3_aa: CASSVRGGTDTQYF

d_call: .
clone_size: .
j_call: TRBJ2-7
v_call: TRBV7-2
cdr3_nt: TGTGCCAGCAGCCCCCGGGGTTCGACTCCGCTCGAGCAGTACTTC
cdr3_aa: CASSPRGSTPLEQYF

d_call: TRBD2
clone_size: .
j_call: TRBJ2-2
v_call: TRBV5-1
cdr3_nt: TGCGCCAGCAGCTTGGCGCTAGCGGGCACCGGGGAGCTGTTTTTT
cdr3_aa: CASSLALAGTGELFF

d_call: TRBD1
clone_size: .
j_call: TRBJ1-1
v_call: TRBV3-1/TRBV3-2
cdr3_nt: TGTGCCAGCAGGTCGACAGGGGGATTTACTGAAGCTTTCTTT
cdr3_aa: CASRSTGGFTEAFF

d_call: .
clone_size: few
j_call: TRBJ2-3
v_call: TRBV15
cdr3_nt: TGTGCCACCAGCAGAGACGATAATGTTTTTCGGGCAGGGGCGACGGATACGCAGTATTTT
cdr3_aa: CATSRDDNVFRAGATDTQYF

d_call: TRBD2
clone_size: .
j_call: TRBJ2-3
v_call: TRBV7-3
cdr3_nt: TGTGCCAGCAGCTCAAATCCGGGACTAGCGAGGACTAGCACAGATACGCAGTATTTT
cdr3_aa: CASSSNPGLARTSTDTQYF

d_call: .
clone_size: .
j_call: TRBJ2-2
v_call: TRBV7-3
cdr3_nt: TGTGCCAGCAGCTCGGGTCTCACCGGGGAGCTGTTTTTT
cdr3_aa: CASSSGLTGELFF

d_call: TRBD2
clone_size: .
j_call: TRBJ2-3
v_call: TRBV25-1
cdr3_nt: TGTGCCAGCAGTGAATACTTAGCGGGAGACCCTGATACGCAGTATTTT
cdr3_aa: CASSEYLAGDPDTQYF

d_call: .
clone_size: .
j_call: TRBJ2-2
v_call: TRBV18
cdr3_nt: TGTGCCAGCTCACCACCGGGGGCGCACACCGGGGAGCTGTTTTTT
cdr3_aa: CASSPPGAHTGELFF

d_call: TRBD1
clone_size: few
j_call: TRBJ2-6
v_call: TRBV19
cdr3_nt: TGTGCCAGTAGTAGGGTACAGGGGGCCGATGGGGCCAACGTCCTGACTTTC
cdr3_aa: CASSRVQGADGANVLTF

d_call: .
clone_size: .
j_call: TRBJ1-3
v_call: TRBV7-2
cdr3_nt: TGTGCCAGCAGCTTAGTACAGGCGAGCTCTGGAAACACCATATATTTT
cdr3_aa: CASSLVQASSGNTIYF

d_call: TRBD1
clone_size: .
j_call: TRBJ1-2
v_call: TRBV5-4
cdr3_nt: TGTGCCAGCAGTTCGACAGGGTATCATGGCTACACCTTC
cdr3_aa: CASSSTGYHGYTF

d_call: .
clone_size: .
j_call: TRBJ1-6
v_call: TRBV5-1
cdr3_nt: TGCGCCAGCAGCGGCGAGGTCAACTCACCCCTCCACTTT
cdr3_aa: CASSGEVNSPLHF

d_call: TRBD1
clone_size: .
j_call: TRBJ1-1
v_call: TRBV2
cdr3_nt: TGTGCCAGTAGGACAGGGTTAGCAACTGAAGCTTTCTTT
cdr3_aa: CASRTGLATEAFF

d_call: TRBD1
clone_size: .
j_call: TRBJ2-7
v_call: TRBV30
cdr3_nt: TGTGCCTGGGAACAGGGGGCCTACGAGCAGTACTTC
cdr3_aa: CAWEQGAYEQYF

d_call: .
clone_size: .
j_call: TRBJ1-3
v_call: TRBV7-2
cdr3_nt: TGTGCCAGCAGCTTATCTCCCGCGGTCCCTGGAAACACCATATATTTT
cdr3_aa: CASSLSPAVPGNTIYF

d_call: TRBD1
clone_size: .
j_call: TRBJ1-6
v_call: TRBV5-6
cdr3_nt: TGTGCCAGCAGCTTCACCGGGACAGGGGTCATGCCCCTCCACTTT
cdr3_aa: CASSFTGTGVMPLHF

d_call: .
clone_size: few
j_call: TRBJ2-7
v_call: TRBV27
cdr3_nt: TGTGCCAGCAGTCAAGGCGGGGCCCTCCACCACGAGCAGTACTTC
cdr3_aa: CASSQGGALHHEQYF

d_call: TRBD1
clone_size: .
j_call: TRBJ2-7
v_call: TRBV10-3
cdr3_nt: TGTGCCATCCGGGACAGGGACCTGAGTCCTACCTACGAGCAGTACTTC
cdr3_aa: CAIRDRDLSPTYEQYF

d_call: TRBD1
clone_size: .
j_call: TRBJ1-1
v_call: TRBV5-4
cdr3_nt: TGTGCCAGCAGCTTAACCGGGACAGGGGGCGAAGCTTTCTTT
cdr3_aa: CASSLTGTGGEAFF

d_call: .
clone_size: .
j_call: TRBJ2-3
v_call: TRBV9
cdr3_nt: TGTGCCAGCAGCGTAGGTTGGCCAAATCAGGATACGCAGTATTTT
cdr3_aa: CASSVGWPNQDTQYF

d_call: TRBD2
clone_size: .
j_call: TRBJ2-1
v_call: TRBV7-9
cdr3_nt: TGTGCCAGCAGCGAACGGGGGGGCCCCGGCGATGAGCAGTTCTTC
cdr3_aa: CASSERGGPGDEQFF

d_call: TRBD1
clone_size: .
j_call: TRBJ1-5
v_call: TRBV2
cdr3_nt: TGTGCCAGCACCTTTTACCGGACAGGGGATCAGCCCCAGCATTTT
cdr3_aa: CASTFYRTGDQPQHF

d_call: .
clone_size: .
j_call: TRBJ1-4
v_call: TRBV7-2
cdr3_nt: TGTGCCAGCAGCTTAGATTGGAGCAATGAAAAACTGTTTTTT
cdr3_aa: CASSLDWSNEKLFF

d_call: .
clone_size: .
j_call: TRBJ2-2
v_call: TRBV27
cdr3_nt: TGTGCCAGCAGGCCCCGTCAGAGGGCGAACACCGGGGAGCTGTTTTTT
cdr3_aa: CASRPRQRANTGELFF

d_call: .
clone_size: .
j_call: TRBJ2-7
v_call: TRBV21-1
cdr3_nt: TGTGCCAGCAGCACAAGAGGCGACAGGACGAATCTTAGACCCTACGAGCAGTACTTC
cdr3_aa: CASSTRGDRTNLRPYEQYF

d_call: TRBD2
clone_size: .
j_call: TRBJ2-1
v_call: TRBV4-1
cdr3_nt: TGCGCCAGCAGCCAAAGGGAACTAGCGGGAGTAAATGAGCAGTTCTTC
cdr3_aa: CASSQRELAGVNEQFF

d_call: .
clone_size: .
j_call: TRBJ1-3
v_call: TRBV2
cdr3_nt: TGTGCCACCTCTGCTACAGATTCTGGAAACACCATATATTTT
cdr3_aa: CATSATDSGNTIYF

d_call: .
clone_size: few
j_call: TRBJ1-1
v_call: TRBV5-1
cdr3_nt: TGCGCCAGCAGAAGGGGAAGCATGGAGCACACTGAAGCTTTCTTT
cdr3_aa: CASRRGSMEHTEAFF

d_call: .
clone_size: .
j_call: TRBJ2-3
v_call: TRBV5-1
cdr3_nt: TGCGCCAGCAGCTTGGTACAGCCCTTCACAGATACGCAGTATTTT
cdr3_aa: CASSLVQPFTDTQYF

d_call: .
clone_size: .
j_call: TRBJ2-7
v_call: TRBV10-2
cdr3_nt: TGCGCCAGCGGAAGAGGGAACTACGAGCAGTACTTC
cdr3_aa: CASGRGNYEQYF

d_call: TRBD2
clone_size: .
j_call: TRBJ2-1
v_call: TRBV5-1
cdr3_nt: TGCGCCAGCAGACCAGGACTAGCGGGTTACAATGAGCAGTTCTTC
cdr3_aa: CASRPGLAGYNEQFF

d_call: TRBD1
clone_size: .
j_call: TRBJ1-6
v_call: TRBV9
cdr3_nt: TGTGCCAGCAGCTTGACGACAGGGGACTCCTATAATTCACCCCTCCACTTT
cdr3_aa: CASSLTTGDSYNSPLHF

d_call: TRBD1
clone_size: .
j_call: TRBJ2-7
v_call: TRBV18
cdr3_nt: TGTGCCAGCTCACCAACAGGGGACACCGAGCAGTACTTC
cdr3_aa: CASSPTGDTEQYF

d_call: .
clone_size: .
j_call: TRBJ1-2
v_call: TRBV18
cdr3_nt: TGTGCCAGCTCACCCCAGACAGGATCCTATGGCTACACCTTC
cdr3_aa: CASSPQTGSYGYTF

d_call: .
clone_size: .
j_call: TRBJ1-2
v_call: TRBV6-5
cdr3_nt: TGTGCCAGCAGCACCTCAGGGGTCGGCTACACCTTC
cdr3_aa: CASSTSGVGYTF